These 4 T cell receptor beta chains originate from one sample sequenced in a study of PD-L1 blockade in urothelial cancer. The data were produced by immunoSEQ multiplex PCR, yet TCRdb's version contains in-frame clones alone and is incomplete. The sample carries about 82,000 clones, 87% recorded once. The sample consisted of PBMCs, taken around atezolizumab (anti-PD-L1) treatment. Source of these receptors: a woman in her sixties or seventies with urothelial cancer.

The chain uses TRBV4-1 and TRBJ1-3; no clear D. The length of the CDR3 is 17 residues. V lost 1 base and J 0 bases, leaving 13 bases between the germline ends. Germline V gene sequence: CDR1 MGHRA, CDR2 YSYEKL. The CDR3: CASSQARILSSGNTIYF. CDR3 nucleotides: TGCGCCAGCAGCCAAGCACGCATTTTGAGCTCTGGAAACACCATATATTTT.

The chain recombines TRBV9 with TRBJ2-2; D is unclear. The CDR3 has 15 residues. V lost 1 base to trimming and J lost 3 bases, with 10 bases between them. Germline V lookup: CDR1 SGDLS, CDR2 YYNGEE. CDR3: CASSVFSQYTGELFF. DNA for the CDR3: TGTGCCAGCAGCGTATTTTCCCAATACACCGGGGAGCTGTTTTTT.

This sequence joins TRBV28 and TRBJ1-2; D is ambiguous. This CDR3 contains 16 residues. The germline V and J ends were trimmed by 3 bases and 2 bases, with 16 bases remaining between them. Germline lookup yields CDR1 MDHEN and CDR2 SYDVKM. The CDR3 loop is CASSLGGGRPNYGYTF. The CDR3 bases are TGTGCCAGCAGTTTGGGAGGAGGGCGCCCCAACTATGGCTACACCTTC.

The CDR3 region has the DNA TGCGCCAGCAGCTTGGGGGACAGGAACATTCAGTACTTC. It translates to CASSLGDRNIQYF. The V and J genes are TRBV5-1 and TRBJ2-4, with 8 nucleotides matching TRBD1. The junction had 0 bases not matched to a gene; V was cut back by 0 bases and J by 7 bases. The CDR3 covers 13 residues. The germline V gene encodes CDR1 SGHRS and CDR2 YFSETQ. Using reference TRBV5-1 and TRBJ2-4 for the parts outside the CDR3, the full variable domain is KAGVTQTPRYLIKTRGQQVTLSCSPISGHRSVSWYQQTPGQGLQFLFEYFSETQRNKGNFPGRFSGRQFSNSRSEMNVSTLELGDSALYLCASSLGDRNIQYFGAGTRLSVL.